The 17 T cell receptor beta chains presented below share a single source sample, sequenced in a study of T cell responses to AZD1222 COVID-19 vaccine listed by TCRdb under 2021. Per the publication, the time point label means: baseline before first vaccination. Libraries were made using the immunoSEQ multiplex PCR assay. Held by TCRdb, this immuneACCESS table contains in-frame sequences only and omits some clones. Under half of the omission traces to an unresolved V gene where checked; the cause of the rest is unknown. Within this sample are 75,000 to 100,000 clones, with roughly nine tenths of them counted one time only. 1.5% to 2% of the sample belongs to the ten largest clones. Specimen: peripheral blood, collected on day 0 of AZD1222 vaccination. All receptors derive from an adult in good health.

This clone occurred once. The genes are TRBV5-1 and TRBJ1-2, with 8 bases that match TRBD1. With 4 bases clipped from V and 4 bases from J, the junction kept 9 bases outside the gene matches. This CDR3 spans 15 amino acids. CDR1 and CDR2 (germline): SGHRS, YFSETQ. This CDR3 is CASSKEAGGSYGYTF. CDR3 in DNA: TGCGCCAGCAGCAAGGAGGCAGGGGGCTCCTATGGCTACACCTTC.

This chain uses TRBV6-1 with TRBJ2-1, with 12 bases identical to TRBD2. The CDR3 extends over 18 amino acids. Losses at the gene ends were 2 bases for V and 6 bases for J; bases not matched to a gene: 11. From germline, CDR1 is MNHNS and CDR2 SASEGT. The CDR3 coding sequence is TGTGCCAGCAGTGAAATGACTAGCGGGGGAGCCCTTCTCAATGAGCAGTTCTTC. It codes for CASSEMTSGGALLNEQFF.

This chain joins TRBV12-3 or TRBV12-4 and TRBJ1-6; D gene unclear. V was trimmed by 3 bases and J by 6 bases, leaving 6 bases between them. The CDR3 extends over 13 amino acids. CDR3 bases: TGTGCCAGCAGTTTGAATGGTAATTCACCCCTCCACTTT. It codes for CASSLNGNSPLHF.

The V and J genes are TRBV10-3 and TRBJ1-6; 10 bases map to TRBD1. Germline CDR1 ENHRY, CDR2 SYGVKD. V shed 8 bases, J shed 5 bases, and the junction held 6 bases outside the gene matches. This CDR3 has 15 residues. The CDR3 DNA is TGTGCCATCTCCCGGGACAGGGGAAATAATTCACCCCTCCACTTT. It is translated as CAISRDRGNNSPLHF.

V and J are TRBV2 and TRBJ2-5, with 8 bases matching TRBD2. The ends lost 11 bases at V and 7 bases at J; junction bases unmatched: 12. CDR1 and CDR2 (germline): SNHLY, FYNNEI. The CDR3 totals 13 residues. CDR3 in DNA: TGTGCCGGTAGCGGGGCCGCCGGGTGGACCCAGTACTTC. The encoded protein is CAGSGAAGWTQYF.

The chain recombines TRBV6-5 with TRBJ1-5; D gene ambiguous. Trimming cost V 6 bases and J 2 bases, with 8 bases left between them. This CDR3 is 13 amino acids long. In germline, CDR1 is MNHEY, CDR2 SVGAGI. The CDR3 nucleotides are TGTGCCAGCAGAGTCGGGGGCAATCAGCCCCAGCATTTT. Protein sequence: CASRVGGNQPQHF.

V and J are TRBV2 and TRBJ1-4; D not resolved. Trimming stripped 6 bases from V and 5 bases from J, with 10 bases between. The CDR3 length is 13 residues. Germline loops: CDR1 SNHLY, CDR2 FYNNEI. The DNA for the CDR3 is TGTGCCAGCAGAAGACATGAGAATGAAAAACTGTTTTTT. This codes for CASRRHENEKLFF.

V usage is TRBV28 and J usage is TRBJ2-2; 10 bases line up with TRBD1. The CDR3 runs 17 residues. Trimming at V came to 5 bases and at J to 5 bases, leaving 11 bases not matched to a gene. Germline V CDR1 and CDR2: MDHEN, SYDVKM. The CDR3 loop is CASSPVDRGRGTGELFF. As DNA, the CDR3 is TGTGCCAGCAGTCCTGTCGACAGGGGGCGAGGGACCGGGGAGCTGTTTTTT. Complete variable domain (other parts from reference TRBV28 and TRBJ2-2): DVKVTQSSRYLVKRTGEKVFLECVQDMDHENMFWYRQDPGLGLRLIYFSYDVKMKEKGDIPEGYSVSREKKERFSLILESASTNQTSMYLCASSPVDRGRGTGELFFGEGSRLTVL.

This chain connects TRBV7-9 to TRBJ1-2; D may be TRBD1 (5 bases). Trimming left V 1 base short and J 2 bases short, with 14 bases between. The length of the CDR3 is 16 residues. CDR1 and CDR2 from the germline V gene are SEHNR and FQNEAQ (reference sequence). CDR3 in DNA: TGTGCCAGCAGCTTAGGGATTGGAACAGGAAACTATGGCTACACCTTC. It yields the protein CASSLGIGTGNYGYTF. The whole variable domain, remainder taken from reference TRBV7-9 and TRBJ1-2, is DTGVSQNPRHKITKRGQNVTFRCDPISEHNRLYWYRQTLGQGPEFLTYFQNEAQLEKSRLLSDRFSAERPKGSFSTLEIQRTEQGDSAMYLCASSLGIGTGNYGYTFGSGTRLTVV.

The chain joins TRBV12-3 or TRBV12-4 to TRBJ1-2; D is perhaps TRBD1 (5 bases). V lost 8 bases, J lost 6 bases, and 16 bases lay in between. The CDR3 is 13 amino acids. The CDR3 coding sequence is TGTGCCAGCTGTAACCTACTAGGGGATGGCTACACCTTC. Translation: CASCNLLGDGYTF.

V gene TRBV15 combines with J gene TRBJ1-5; no firm D call. CDR1 is LNHNV and CDR2 is YYDKDF in the germline V gene (reference sequence). V lost 1 base to trimming and J lost 1 base, with 5 bases between them. The CDR3 totals 14 residues. The CDR3 DNA is TGTGCCACCAGCAGAGGAATAAGCAATCAGCCCCAGCATTTT. As protein: CATSRGISNQPQHF.

This clone was seen a few times. The genes are TRBV28 and TRBJ1-2; TRBD1 might be the D (6 bases). V was pared by 7 bases and J by 1 base, with 13 bases between. The CDR3 length is 14 residues. Germline CDR1 and CDR2: MDHEN and SYDVKM. CDR3 protein: CASTSGGLNYGYTF. CDR3 coding DNA: TGTGCCAGCACCTCGGGGGGCCTTAACTATGGCTACACCTTC.

This clone was detected ten times or more. V usage is TRBV7-9 and J usage is TRBJ2-7; no clear D. Between the trimmed V and J ends, which lost 4 bases and 3 bases, there was a span of 22 bases. The CDR3 is 17 amino acids. CDR1 and CDR2 (germline): SEHNR, FQNEAQ (reference sequence). CDR3 amino acids: CASSSPLTGSKDYEQYF. The CDR3 DNA reads as TGTGCCAGCAGCTCCCCATTGACGGGCAGTAAAGACTACGAGCAGTACTTC.

This clone was detected only once. The chain has TRBV5-1 and TRBJ2-3, with D perhaps TRBD1 or TRBD2 (6 bases each). The CDR3 is 14 amino acids. Germline loops: CDR1 SGHRS, CDR2 YFSETQ. V was shortened by 0 bases and J by 6 bases, with 11 bases between the two germline ends. CDR3 bases: TGCGCCAGCAGCTTGGGGGGGGCCCTCGATACGCAGTATTTT. Its translation: CASSLGGALDTQYF.

The V gene is TRBV2, the J gene TRBJ2-5; no firm D call. The CDR3 runs 16 residues. Trimming pared 2 bases from V and 6 bases from J, leaving 19 bases between. Germline V gene sequence: CDR1 SNHLY, CDR2 FYNNEI. The CDR3 DNA follows: TGTGCCAGCAGTGAATCTTACACTAACCTACAGAAGACCCAGTACTTC. Translating it yields CASSESYTNLQKTQYF.

The chain uses TRBV4-3 and TRBJ1-2; 7 bases agree with TRBD1. The CDR3 is 16 amino acids. Germline V gives CDR1 LGHNA, CDR2 YSLEER. J gave up 4 bases and V 0 bases, and 8 bases lay outside the gene matches. This chain's CDR3 is CASSQEGQRPSYGYTF. The CDR3 DNA reads TGCGCCAGCAGCCAAGAGGGACAGCGACCGTCCTATGGCTACACCTTC.

V usage is TRBV10-2 and J usage is TRBJ1-1, with D unclear. CDR1 is WSHSY, CDR2 SAAADI, per germline. There are 14 residues in the CDR3. V was shortened by 6 bases and J by 11 bases, with 22 bases between the two germline ends. CDR3 sequence: CASRRMEPLGWAFF. The CDR3 coding sequence is TGCGCCAGCAGGCGTATGGAACCCCTTGGGTGGGCTTTCTTT.